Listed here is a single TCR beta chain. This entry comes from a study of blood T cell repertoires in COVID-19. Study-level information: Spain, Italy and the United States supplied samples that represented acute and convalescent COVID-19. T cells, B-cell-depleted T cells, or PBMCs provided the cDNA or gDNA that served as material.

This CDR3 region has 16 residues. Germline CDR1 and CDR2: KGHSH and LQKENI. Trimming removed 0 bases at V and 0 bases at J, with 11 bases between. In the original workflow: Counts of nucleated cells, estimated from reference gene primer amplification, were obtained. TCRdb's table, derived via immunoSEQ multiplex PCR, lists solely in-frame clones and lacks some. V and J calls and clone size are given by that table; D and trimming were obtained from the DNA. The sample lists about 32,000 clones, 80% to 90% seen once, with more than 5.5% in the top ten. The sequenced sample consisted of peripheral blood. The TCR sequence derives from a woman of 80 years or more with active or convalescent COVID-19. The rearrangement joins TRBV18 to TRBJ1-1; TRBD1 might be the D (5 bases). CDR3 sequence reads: CASSPPGRTMNTEAFF. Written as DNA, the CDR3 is TGTGCCAGCTCACCACCGGGTAGGACAATGAACACTGAAGCTTTCTTT. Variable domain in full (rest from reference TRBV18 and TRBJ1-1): NAGVMQNPRHLVRRRGQEARLRCSPMKGHSHVYWYRQLPEEGLKFMVYLQKENIIDESGMPKERFSAEFPKEGPSILRIQQVVRGDSAAYFCASSPPGRTMNTEAFFGQGTRLTVV.